This is a list of T cell receptor beta chains from one sample in a study of blood T cell repertoires in COVID-19. Sequenced by immunoSEQ multiplex PCR; TCRdb stores in-frame clones only, minus some. The data hold around 170,000 clones, with roughly four fifths observed a single time. The sequencing input was PBMCs or T cells enriched from blood (not recorded which). The receptors were gathered from a man aged 45-65 years who had recovered from COVID-19. CDR3s include the opening cysteine and the closing phenylalanine or tryptophan. The D gene is left open where the match is weak. A row's size may be missing; if present it is once, few, many or a size class.

CSALDRGQFF	TGCAGTGCTTTGGACAGGGGTCAGTTCTTC	TRBV20-1	TRBJ2-1	few	10	TRBD1
CASSVGGTVFYGYTF	TGTGCCAGCAGCGTCGGGGGGACTGTTTTCTATGGCTACACCTTC	TRBV9	TRBJ1-2	once	15	-
CSSHRGTEAFF	TGCAGCAGCCACAGGGGTACTGAAGCTTTCTTT	TRBV29-1	TRBJ1-1	-	11	TRBD1
CASSAGQGRNQPQHF	TGTGCCAGCAGTGCGGGACAGGGCCGCAATCAGCCCCAGCATTTT	TRBV6-2/TRBV6-3	TRBJ1-5	-	15	TRBD1
CATIRGDTGELFF	TGTGCCACAATCCGAGGTGACACCGGGGAGCTGTTTTTT	TRBV6-5	TRBJ2-2	once	13	-
CASSPRLRETQYF	TGCGCCAGCAGCCCGCGGCTACGGGAGACCCAGTACTTC	TRBV5-1	TRBJ2-5	-	13	-
CASSQAGYNTEAFF	TGCGCCAGCAGCCAAGCAGGATATAACACTGAAGCTTTCTTT	TRBV4-1	TRBJ1-1	-	14	-
CASSILQGQGRRPQHF	TGTGCCAGTAGTATACTTCAGGGACAGGGGCGGCGGCCCCAGCATTTT	TRBV19	TRBJ1-5	-	16	TRBD1
CASSYLGRGVNYGYTF	TGTGCCAGCAGTTACCTGGGCAGGGGGGTTAACTATGGCTACACCTTC	TRBV6-5	TRBJ1-2	-	16	TRBD1
CASSQRGVGGELFF	TGTGCCAGCAGCCAGCGGGGGGTAGGAGGGGAGCTGTTTTTT	TRBV7-9	TRBJ2-2	once	14	TRBD2
CASAPQDSSTDTQYF	TGTGCCAGCGCCCCTCAAGACTCGAGCACAGATACGCAGTATTTT	TRBV6-5	TRBJ2-3	-	15	-
CASSLAYGGSGNTIYF	TGTGCCAGCAGCTTAGCCTACGGGGGCTCTGGAAACACCATATATTTT	TRBV7-2	TRBJ1-3	few	16	-
CAISDPGTGEADTQYF	TGTGCCATCAGTGACCCCGGGACAGGGGAAGCAGATACGCAGTATTTT	TRBV10-3	TRBJ2-3	-	16	TRBD1
CASSSGVTWNTEAFF	TGTGCCAGCAGCTCCGGGGTCACTTGGAACACTGAAGCTTTCTTT	TRBV11-2	TRBJ1-1	-	15	-
CASSQPGDTEAFF	TGCGCCAGCAGCCAGCCGGGGGACACTGAAGCTTTCTTT	TRBV5-1	TRBJ1-1	once	13	-
CASRPGTGLVTQYF	TGTGCCAGCAGACCCGGGACAGGGCTTGTCACGCAGTATTTT	TRBV6-5	TRBJ2-3	once	14	TRBD1
CASGGQGSFEQYF	TGTGCCAGCGGGGGACAGGGGAGTTTCGAGCAGTACTTC	TRBV9	TRBJ2-7	-	13	TRBD1
CASSVDRGDSPLHF	TGTGCCAGCAGCGTAGACAGGGGGGATTCACCCCTCCACTTT	TRBV9	TRBJ1-6	-	14	TRBD1
CASSEGPVAGKLFF	TGTGCCAGCAGTGAAGGACCCGTCGCAGGAAAACTGTTTTTT	TRBV2	TRBJ1-4	-	14	-
CASRLGQGGTGELFF	TGTGCCAGCAGACTCGGACAGGGCGGCACCGGGGAGCTGTTTTTT	TRBV6-5	TRBJ2-2	-	15	TRBD1
CASSYPQGVGNSPLHF	TGTGCCAGCAGTTACCCACAGGGGGTGGGGAATTCACCCCTCCACTTT	TRBV6-5	TRBJ1-6	-	16	TRBD1
CASSLRDTGELFF	TGTGCCAGCAGTTTACGAGACACCGGGGAGCTGTTTTTT	TRBV12-3/TRBV12-4	TRBJ2-2	-	13	-
CASSLGGAGYGYTF	TGTGCCAGCAGTTTGGGGGGGGCAGGGTATGGCTACACCTTC	TRBV27	TRBJ1-2	-	14	-
CASSPWTSGGAEDTQYF	TGTGCCAGCAGTCCGTGGACTAGCGGGGGGGCCGAAGATACGCAGTATTTT	TRBV28	TRBJ2-3	-	17	TRBD2
CASSQSGTGEGESPLHF	TGCGCCAGCAGTCAATCGGGGACAGGGGAAGGAGAATCACCCCTCCACTTT	TRBV23-1	TRBJ1-6	-	17	TRBD1
CASSLGSGGGAQYF	TGTGCCAGCAGCTTGGGAAGCGGGGGCGGGGCCCAGTACTTC	TRBV5-4	TRBJ2-5	few	14	TRBD2
CASSFGQGAGYGYTF	TGTGCCAGCAGCTTTGGACAGGGGGCTGGATATGGCTACACCTTC	TRBV7-9	TRBJ1-2	-	15	TRBD1
CASSPSGGWDTGELFF	TGTGCCAGCAGCCCTTCAGGAGGTTGGGACACCGGGGAGCTGTTTTTT	TRBV5-5	TRBJ2-2	-	16	-
CASSAQKSSYNEQFF	TGTGCCAGCAGCGCTCAGAAAAGCTCCTACAATGAGCAGTTCTTC	TRBV7-6	TRBJ2-1	once	15	-
CASSLEQGGQPQHF	TGTGCCAGCAGCTTAGAACAGGGAGGGCAGCCCCAGCATTTT	TRBV7-9	TRBJ1-5	-	14	-
CASSTGGYIATGELFF	TGCGCCAGCAGCACCGGGGGGTACATTGCCACCGGGGAGCTGTTTTTT	TRBV5-1	TRBJ2-2	-	16	TRBD2
CVSRERRDQPQHF	TGTGTAAGCAGGGAGAGGCGGGATCAGCCCCAGCATTTT	TRBV28	TRBJ1-5	-	13	-